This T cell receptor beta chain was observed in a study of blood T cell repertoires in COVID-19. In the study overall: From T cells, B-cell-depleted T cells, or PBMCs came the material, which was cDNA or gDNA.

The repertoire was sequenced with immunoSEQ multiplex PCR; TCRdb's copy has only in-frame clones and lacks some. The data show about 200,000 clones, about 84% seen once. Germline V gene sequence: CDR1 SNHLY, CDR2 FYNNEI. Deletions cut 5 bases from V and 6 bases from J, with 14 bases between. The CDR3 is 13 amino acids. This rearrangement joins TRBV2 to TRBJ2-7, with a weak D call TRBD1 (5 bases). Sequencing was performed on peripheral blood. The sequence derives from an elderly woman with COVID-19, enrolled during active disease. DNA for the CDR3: TGTGCCAGCAGTTCCAGGGCCGTCGGCGAGCAGTACTTC. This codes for CASSSRAVGEQYF.